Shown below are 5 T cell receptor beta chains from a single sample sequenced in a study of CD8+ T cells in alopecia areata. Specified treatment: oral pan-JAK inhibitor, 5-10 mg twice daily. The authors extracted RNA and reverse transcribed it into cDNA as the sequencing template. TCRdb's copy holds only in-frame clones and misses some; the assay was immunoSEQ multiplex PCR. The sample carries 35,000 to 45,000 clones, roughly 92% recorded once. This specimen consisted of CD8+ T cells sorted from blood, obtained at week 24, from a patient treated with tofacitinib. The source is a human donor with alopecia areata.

CDR3 sequence reads: CASSHGDRGLANEQFF. Written as DNA, the CDR3 is TGCGCCAGCAGCCATGGGGACAGGGGACTCGCCAATGAGCAGTTCTTC. This rearrangement joins TRBV4-1 to TRBJ2-1, with 10 bases lining up with TRBD1. Germline V lookup: CDR1 MGHRA, CDR2 YSYEKL. The junction had 8 bases not matched to a gene; V was cut back by 3 bases and J by 6 bases. The CDR3 is 16 amino acids.

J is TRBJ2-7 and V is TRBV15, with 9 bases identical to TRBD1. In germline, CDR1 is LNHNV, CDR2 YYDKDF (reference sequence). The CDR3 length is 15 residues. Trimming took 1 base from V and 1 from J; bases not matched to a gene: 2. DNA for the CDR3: TGTGCCACCAGCAGAGTAGACAGGGGGTCCTACGAGCAGTACTTC. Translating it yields CATSRVDRGSYEQYF.

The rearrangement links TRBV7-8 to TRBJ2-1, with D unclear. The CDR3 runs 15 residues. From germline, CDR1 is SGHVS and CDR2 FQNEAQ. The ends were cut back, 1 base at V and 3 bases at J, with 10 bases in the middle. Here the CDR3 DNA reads TGTGCCAGCAGCTTAGGGGTCTACTACTACAATGAGCAGTTCTTC. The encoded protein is CASSLGVYYYNEQFF.

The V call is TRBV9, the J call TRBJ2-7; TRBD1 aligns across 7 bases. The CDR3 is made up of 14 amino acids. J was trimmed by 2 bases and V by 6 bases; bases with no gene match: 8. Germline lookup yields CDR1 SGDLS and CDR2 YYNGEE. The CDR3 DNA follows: TGTGCCAGCACCTTTCCGGGACAGACCTACGAGCAGTACTTC. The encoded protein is CASTFPGQTYEQYF.

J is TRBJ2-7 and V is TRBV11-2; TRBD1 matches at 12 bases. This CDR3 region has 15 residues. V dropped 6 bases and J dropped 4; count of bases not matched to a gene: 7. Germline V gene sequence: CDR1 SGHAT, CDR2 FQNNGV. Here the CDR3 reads CASREPGQGAYEQYF. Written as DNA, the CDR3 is TGTGCCAGCAGAGAACCGGGACAGGGGGCGTACGAGCAGTACTTC.